Below, 7 T cell receptor beta chains from the same sample are listed, as sequenced in a study of cytomegalovirus exposure and HLA in healthy donors. PCR employed 60 Vbeta and 13 Jbeta primers. Data came from immunoSEQ multiplex PCR; TCRdb stores just in-frame clones and leaves some out. The repertoire has about 190,000 clones, roughly four fifths of them found once; the top ten carry around 2%. Material for sequencing was PBMCs. These receptors all come from a man younger than 35 in good health and CMV-seronegative.

This chain joins TRBV27 and TRBJ2-2; 7 nucleotides align to TRBD2. Germline CDR1 MNHEY, CDR2 SMNVEV (reference sequence). V lost 10 bases, J lost 7 bases, and 9 bases stayed unmatched. This CDR3 contains 13 residues. The DNA of the CDR3 is TGTGCCATTGGGGGGGGGATCGGCGGGGAGCTGTTTTTT. It codes for CAIGGGIGGELFF.

V and J are TRBV9 and TRBJ2-7; 7 bases are a match to TRBD2. The length of the CDR3 is 17 residues. V lost 0 bases, J lost 1 base, and 10 bases stayed unmatched. Germline V lookup: CDR1 SGDLS, CDR2 YYNGEE. CDR3 loop: CASSVATGASGSYEQYF. As DNA, the CDR3 is TGTGCCAGCAGCGTAGCTACCGGGGCTAGCGGTTCCTACGAGCAGTACTTC. Combining the CDR3 with reference TRBV9 and TRBJ2-7 gives the whole variable domain DSGVTQTPKHLITATGQRVTLRCSPRSGDLSVYWYQQSLDQGLQFLIQYYNGEERAKGNILERFSAQQFPDLHSELNLSSLELGDSALYFCASSVATGASGSYEQYFGPGTRLTVT.

The chain has TRBV28 and TRBJ2-7, with 14 bases aligning to TRBD2. The germline gives CDR1 MDHEN, CDR2 SYDVKM. The CDR3 is 21 residues long. V lost 3 bases, J lost 6 bases, and 22 bases stayed unmatched. DNA of the CDR3: TGTGCCAGCAGTTTTCGGCAGGGCCAACTCGGACTAGCGGGAGGTACTTCCGAGCAGTACTTC. This encodes CASSFRQGQLGLAGGTSEQYF.

The gene calls are TRBV5-1 and TRBJ1-1; 11 bases are shared with TRBD1. CDR3 length: 16 amino acids. V lost 3 bases to trimming and J lost 4 bases; unmatched junction nucleotides: 8. Germline CDR1 reads SGHRS; CDR2 reads YFSETQ. The CDR3 reads CASSSGQGATFTEAFF. The CDR3 nucleotides read TGCGCCAGCAGCTCAGGACAGGGGGCAACGTTCACTGAAGCTTTCTTT.

The chain links TRBV11-3 to TRBJ2-1, with TRBD2 identical over 13 bases. The ends lost 4 bases at V and 5 bases at J; junction bases unmatched: 5. CDR1 and CDR2 (germline): SGHNT, YENEEA. The CDR3 contains 16 residues. The CDR3 reads CASSSLGLAGDNEQFF. CDR3 bases: TGTGCCAGCAGCTCTCTAGGACTAGCGGGAGACAATGAGCAGTTCTTC.

The chain has TRBV12-5 and TRBJ1-1; 10 nucleotides agree with TRBD1. The junction had 10 bases not matched to a gene; V was cut back by 6 bases and J by 3 bases. The CDR3 contains 16 residues. Germline CDR1 LGHNT, CDR2 FRNRAP. The CDR3 DNA follows: TGTGCTAGTGGCGCACCCGGGACAGGGGCTTACACTGAAGCTTTCTTT. Its translation is CASGAPGTGAYTEAFF.

The chain employs TRBV13 and TRBJ1-2; no definite D call. The V end was cut by 0 bases, the J end by 4 bases, with 12 bases between. Germline CDR1 is PRHDT and CDR2 is FYEKMQ (reference sequence). The CDR3 is 15 residues long. The CDR3 here is CASSLGSTRLYGYTF. The CDR3 nucleotides are TGTGCCAGCAGCTTAGGGTCGACACGTCTCTATGGCTACACCTTC.